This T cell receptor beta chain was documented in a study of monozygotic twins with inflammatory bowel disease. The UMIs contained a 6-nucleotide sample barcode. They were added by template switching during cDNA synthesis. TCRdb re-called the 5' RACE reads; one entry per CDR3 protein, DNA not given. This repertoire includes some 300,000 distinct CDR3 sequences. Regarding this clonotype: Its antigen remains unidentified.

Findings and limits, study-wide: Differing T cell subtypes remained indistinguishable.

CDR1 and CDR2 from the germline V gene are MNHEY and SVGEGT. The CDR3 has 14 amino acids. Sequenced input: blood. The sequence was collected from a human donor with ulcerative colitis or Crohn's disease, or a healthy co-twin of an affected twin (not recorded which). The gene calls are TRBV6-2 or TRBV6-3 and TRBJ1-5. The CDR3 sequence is CASSSREGSQPQHF.